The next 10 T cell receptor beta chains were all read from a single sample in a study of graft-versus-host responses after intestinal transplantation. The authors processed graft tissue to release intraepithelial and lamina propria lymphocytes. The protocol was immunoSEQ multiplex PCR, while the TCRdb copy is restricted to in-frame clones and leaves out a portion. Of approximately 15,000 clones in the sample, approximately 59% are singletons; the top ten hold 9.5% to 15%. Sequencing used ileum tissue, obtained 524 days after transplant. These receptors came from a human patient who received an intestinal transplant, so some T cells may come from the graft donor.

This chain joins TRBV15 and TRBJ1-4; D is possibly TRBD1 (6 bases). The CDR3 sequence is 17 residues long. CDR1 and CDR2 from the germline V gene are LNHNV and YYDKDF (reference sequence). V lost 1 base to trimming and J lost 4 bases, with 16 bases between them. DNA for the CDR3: TGTGCCACCAGCAGAGGGCGCACGGACAGCCTTAATGAAAAACTGTTTTTT. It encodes CATSRGRTDSLNEKLFF. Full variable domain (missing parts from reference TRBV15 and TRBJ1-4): DAMVIQNPRYQVTQFGKPVTLSCSQTLNHNVMYWYQQKSSQAPKLLFHYYDKDFNNEADTPDNFQSRRPNTSFCFLDIRSPGLGDTAMYLCATSRGRTDSLNEKLFFGSGTQLSVL.

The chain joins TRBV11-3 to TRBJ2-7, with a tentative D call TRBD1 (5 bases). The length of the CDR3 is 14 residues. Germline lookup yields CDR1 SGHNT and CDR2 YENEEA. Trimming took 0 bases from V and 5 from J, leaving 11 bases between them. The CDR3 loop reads CASSLEQGTHEQYF. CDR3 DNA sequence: TGTGCCAGCAGCTTAGAGCAGGGTACCCACGAGCAGTACTTC.

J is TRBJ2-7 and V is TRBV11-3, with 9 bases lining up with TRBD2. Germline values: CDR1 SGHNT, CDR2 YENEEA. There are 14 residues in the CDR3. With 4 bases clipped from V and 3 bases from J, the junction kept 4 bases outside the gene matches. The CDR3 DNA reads TGTGCCAGCAGCTCCCGGACTAGCGTCTACGAGCAGTACTTC. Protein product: CASSSRTSVYEQYF. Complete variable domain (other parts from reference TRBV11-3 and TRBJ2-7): EAGVVQSPRYKIIEKKQPVAFWCNPISGHNTLYWYLQNLGQGPELLIRYENEEAVDDSQLPKDRFSAERLKGVDSTLKIQPAELGDSAVYLCASSSRTSVYEQYFGPGTRLTVT.

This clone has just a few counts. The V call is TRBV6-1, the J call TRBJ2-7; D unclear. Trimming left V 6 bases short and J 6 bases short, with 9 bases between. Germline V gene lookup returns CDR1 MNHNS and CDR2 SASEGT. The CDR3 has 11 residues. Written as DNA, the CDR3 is TGTGCCAGCAGCCGGAGTGGCGAGCAGTACTTC. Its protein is CASSRSGEQYF.

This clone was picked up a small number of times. CDR3 sequence reads: CASSYTGGTEAFF. DNA of the CDR3: TGCGCCAGCAGCTATACAGGGGGAACTGAAGCTTTCTTT. The chain is built from TRBV4-3 and TRBJ1-1; 8 bases agree with TRBD1. The V gene's germline CDR1 is LGHNA and CDR2 YSLEER. V lost 5 bases to trimming and J lost 5 bases; unmatched junction nucleotides: 4. This CDR3 comprises 13 residues.

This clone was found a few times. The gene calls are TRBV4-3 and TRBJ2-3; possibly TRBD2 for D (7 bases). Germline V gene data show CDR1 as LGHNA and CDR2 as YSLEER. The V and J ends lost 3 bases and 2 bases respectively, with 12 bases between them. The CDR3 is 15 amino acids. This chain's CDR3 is CASSQEGGNTDTQYF. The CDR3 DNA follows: TGCGCCAGCAGCCAGGAGGGGGGGAACACAGATACGCAGTATTTT.

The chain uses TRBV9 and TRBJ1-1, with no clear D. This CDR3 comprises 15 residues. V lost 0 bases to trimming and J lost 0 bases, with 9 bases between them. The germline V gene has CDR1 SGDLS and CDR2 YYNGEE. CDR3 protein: CASSVAAVLNTEAFF. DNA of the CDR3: TGTGCCAGCAGCGTAGCTGCAGTTTTGAACACTGAAGCTTTCTTT.

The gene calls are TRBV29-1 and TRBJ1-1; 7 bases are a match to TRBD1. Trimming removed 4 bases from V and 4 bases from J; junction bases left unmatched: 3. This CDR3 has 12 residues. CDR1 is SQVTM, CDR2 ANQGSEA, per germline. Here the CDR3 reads CSVVAGGTEAFF. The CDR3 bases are TGCAGCGTTGTTGCAGGGGGCACTGAAGCTTTCTTT.

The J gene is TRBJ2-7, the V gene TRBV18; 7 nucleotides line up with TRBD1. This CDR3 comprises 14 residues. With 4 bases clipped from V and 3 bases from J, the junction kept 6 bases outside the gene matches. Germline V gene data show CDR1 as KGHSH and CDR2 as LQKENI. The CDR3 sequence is CASSLLRDSYEQYF. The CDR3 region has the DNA TGTGCCAGCTCACTCCTCAGGGACAGCTACGAGCAGTACTTC.

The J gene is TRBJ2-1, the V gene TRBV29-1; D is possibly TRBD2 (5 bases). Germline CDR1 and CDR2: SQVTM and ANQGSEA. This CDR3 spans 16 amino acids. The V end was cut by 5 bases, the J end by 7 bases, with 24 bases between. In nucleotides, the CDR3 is TGCAGCGTTATTCCACGGGAAAAAGTTCCGTTGAATGAGCAGTTCTTC. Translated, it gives CSVIPREKVPLNEQFF.